The sequence of this TCR beta chain was determined in a study of regulatory T cells in long-lasting Graves disease. General study findings and limits: Between persistent patients, a few thousand public clonotypes were shared, exceeding the approximately 870 shared between new patients.

The sample holds many counts of this clonotype. Its antigen is still unknown. Sample time point: newly diagnosed GD, antithyroid drugs for less than 3 months. PBMC-extracted RNA yielded the TCR library. The CDR3 is 17 amino acids. The V gene lost 5 bases and the J gene lost 2 bases, with 20 bases spanning the gap. Building the TCR beta libraries relied on iRepertoire HTBI primers, and CDR3 regions underwent Arm-PCR. In TCRdb, the multiplex PCR reads were re-called with MiXCR into one record per CDR3 protein. In the table there are 410,000 or so distinct CDR3 sequences, about 15% of which are singletons. The data also belong to a second study, concerning T cells in Graves' hyperthyroidism and ophthalmopathy. That paper states: Investigators excluded patients with uncontrolled infection, other autoimmune disease, pregnancy or lactation. Clinicians diagnosed patients from clinical symptoms, serum thyroxine and TRAb, thyroid ultrasound and orbital computed tomography. Most clonotypes that expanded in the thyroid above 0.001 also showed up in blood.

J is TRBJ2-3 and V is TRBV12-3 or TRBV12-4, with unresolved D. Material: peripheral blood mononuclear cells (PBMCs), obtained at new diagnosis, from a patient treated with antithyroid drugs. The TCR sequence derives from a woman aged 25 to 39 with Graves disease. CDR3 loop: CASSLRLGGVDTDTQYF. CDR3 in DNA: TGTGCCAGCAGTCTTAGGTTGGGTGGTGTCGACACAGATACGCAGTATTTT.